The TCR beta chain under discussion was sequenced for a study of technical replicates of blood from a few donors. The CDR3 loop spans 15 amino acids. After removal of 4 bases from V and 4 bases from J, the junction contained 10 bases not matched to a gene. Germline-derived CDR1 and CDR2 are SGHRS and YFSETQ. Using immunoSEQ multiplex PCR, the repertoire was profiled, and TCRdb retains in-frame clones only, with some absent. The table shows more than 75,000 clones, with 65% to 90% occurring only once. Sample: PBMCs. The V call is TRBV5-1, the J call TRBJ2-5; 7 nucleotides agree with TRBD1. This receptor was taken from a human donor in good health. Some clones in this sample may be carry-over from other donors' samples. This CDR3 is CASSGGTAKGETQYF. CDR3 nucleotides: TGCGCCAGCAGCGGTGGGACAGCCAAGGGAGAGACCCAGTACTTC.